The T cell receptor beta chain described here comes from a study of blood T cell repertoires in COVID-19. Looked up from germline, CDR1 is LNHDA and CDR2 is SQIVND (reference sequence). CDR3 length: 15 amino acids. V gave up 2 bases and J gave up 6 bases, with 16 bases separating them. Libraries were prepared by immunoSEQ multiplex PCR; TCRdb keeps only in-frame clonotypes and omits some of them. Here the sample spans some 500,000 clones, roughly 90% being singletons. The sequence was collected from a woman aged 40 to 50 who had recovered from COVID-19. The sequenced sample consisted of PBMCs or T cells enriched from blood (not recorded which). The chain is built from TRBV19 and TRBJ1-2; D is undetermined. The CDR3 sequence is CASSIFSTSPNGYTF. CDR3 nucleotides: TGTGCCAGTAGTATATTCTCGACAAGCCCAAATGGCTACACCTTC.